Listed below are T cell receptor beta chains from one sample, sequenced in a study of vaccination and CD4 T cells after COVID-19. TCRdb fed the PCR reads into MiXCR, producing one record per CDR3 protein. The table records approximately 17,000 distinct CDR3 sequences, roughly 50% of them present only once. For these receptors, no antigen is known. Sequencing used CD4+ T cells from blood, cultured in vitro. The source of these receptors is a human donor who had recovered from COVID-19. Both conserved end residues are part of each CDR3. A D gene is named only where the DNA matches it firmly. Clone size is given for some rows only: seen once, a few or many times, or a class if the clone is expanded.

D	V	size	J	DNA	CDR3
NA	TRBV7-9	few	TRBJ1-1	TGTGCCAGCAGCTACAGCCCGGCCACTGAAGCTTTCTTT	CASSYSPATEAFF
TRBD1	TRBV19	NA	TRBJ1-2	TGTGCCAGTAGTATGGGACAGGGGTATGGCTACACCTTC	CASSMGQGYGYTF
TRBD2	TRBV7-3	NA	TRBJ2-1	TGTGCCAGCAGCGTCGGACTAGCGGGAGCGAATTGGTTCTTC	CASSVGLAGANWFF
NA	TRBV2	NA	TRBJ2-3	TGTGCCAGCACCCTTTCAAGCACAGATACGCAGTATTTT	CASTLSSTDTQYF
TRBD1	TRBV27	few	TRBJ2-5	TGTGCCAGCAGTTTATGGCCAGGGGGAGAGACCCAGTACTTC	CASSLWPGGETQYF
TRBD1	TRBV6-1	NA	TRBJ2-4	TGTGCCAGCAGACCGACAGGGTTCGGCAAAAACATTCAGTACTTC	CASRPTGFGKNIQYF
TRBD1	TRBV20-1	few	TRBJ2-1	TGCAGTGCTAGACAATACAGGGGTGGGAATGAGCAGTTCTTC	CSARQYRGGNEQFF
NA	TRBV19	NA	TRBJ1-5	TGTGCCAGTAGTATCGGGCCCGACTTGGGGCCCCAGCATTTT	CASSIGPDLGPQHF
NA	TRBV4-2	few	TRBJ2-7	TGTGCCAGCAGCCAAGAGGGTGACAGCTCCTACGAGCAGTACTTC	CASSQEGDSSYEQYF
NA	TRBV20-1	few	TRBJ2-1	TGCAGTGCCTACGTCAGGAGCTCCTACAATGAGCAGTTCTTC	CSAYVRSSYNEQFF
NA	TRBV20-1	few	TRBJ1-2	TGCAGTGCCAGGCAGTTCTATGGCTACACCTTC	CSARQFYGYTF
TRBD2	TRBV20-1	NA	TRBJ2-5	TGCAGTGCTAGACCCGGGACTAGCGGGAGGGGAGGTTGGGAGACCCAGTACTTC	CSARPGTSGRGGWETQYF
TRBD2	TRBV9	NA	TRBJ2-3	TGTGCCAGCAGCGTAGGGTCTAGCGGAGGGGCTAGCACAGATACGCAGTATTTT	CASSVGSSGGASTDTQYF
NA	TRBV19	few	TRBJ1-5	TGTGCCAGTAGTTTTGGGACGGAACAAGTTGAGCCCCAGCATTTT	CASSFGTEQVEPQHF
TRBD1	TRBV28	NA	TRBJ1-2	TGTGCCAGCAGTTCCCCCAGGGGGCGCATGAACTATGGCTACACCTTC	CASSSPRGRMNYGYTF
TRBD2	TRBV27	NA	TRBJ2-1	TGTGCCAGCAGTTTATCGATAAGACTAGCGGGATTCAATGAGCAGTTCTTC	CASSLSIRLAGFNEQFF
NA	TRBV6-2/TRBV6-3	few	TRBJ1-5	TGTGCCAGCACCCGGGAGAGCAATCAGCCCCAGCATTTT	CASTRESNQPQHF
NA	TRBV20-1	NA	TRBJ1-6	TGCAGTGTGGCAGGGGCGATTAATTCACCCCTCCACTTT	CSVAGAINSPLHF
NA	TRBV11-3	once	TRBJ2-5	TGTGCCAGCAGCTTAGGGGTTGGAGAGACCCAGTACTTC	CASSLGVGETQYF
NA	TRBV7-3	NA	TRBJ2-5	TGTGCCAGCAGCCCGACCCCCAGGGCAGCACAGTACTTC	CASSPTPRAAQYF
NA	TRBV6-5	NA	TRBJ2-5	TGTGCCAGCAGTTACGGTCGGGGGCCGGTGCGGGGGGAGACCCAGTACTTC	CASSYGRGPVRGETQYF
NA	TRBV7-2	medium-sized	TRBJ1-5	TGTGCCAGCAGCCTCTACAGGTATCAGCCCCAGCATTTT	CASSLYRYQPQHF
TRBD1	TRBV20-1	few	TRBJ1-2	TGCAGTGTCCCGGACAGGGACTATGGCTACACCTTC	CSVPDRDYGYTF
TRBD2	TRBV7-2	NA	TRBJ2-2	TGTGCCAGCAGCTTAGGGGGGGGGACCGGGGAGCTGTTTTTT	CASSLGGGTGELFF